The next 8 T cell receptor beta chains were all read from a single sample in a study of shared clonotypes between healthy human individuals. Data came from immunoSEQ multiplex PCR; TCRdb stores just in-frame clones and leaves some out. The data show around 1.9 million clones, roughly 93% seen once. The naive CD8 population came from CD45RO-negative cells selected for CCR7, without terminally differentiated effector memory CD45RA+ cells. The sequencing sample was made of naive CD8+ T cells from PBMCs. Receptor source: a man between 18 and 29 years old in good health. Some clones in this sample may be carry-over from other donors' samples.

V usage is TRBV4-1 and J usage is TRBJ2-1, with a possible D match to TRBD2 (5 bases). Looked up from germline, CDR1 is MGHRA and CDR2 is YSYEKL. The CDR3 spans 17 residues. The V end lost 0 bases, the J end lost 4 bases, and 16 bases lay between the germline ends. CDR3 DNA sequence: TGCGCCAGCAGCCAAGATCCTTCGGACTCGTCATACAATGAGCAGTTCTTC. Its protein is CASSQDPSDSSYNEQFF.

The chain carries TRBV6-5 and TRBJ1-5, with TRBD1 matching 7 bases. The CDR3 is made up of 15 amino acids. Germline CDR1 reads MNHEY; CDR2 reads SVGAGI. The ends lost 6 bases at V and 7 bases at J; junction bases unmatched: 12. For the CDR3, the DNA is TGTGCCAGCAGCTCCCAGGGGGGGTACTGGCAGCCCCAGCATTTT. Translated, it gives CASSSQGGYWQPQHF.

This chain connects TRBV5-5 to TRBJ1-4; TRBD1 matches 7 bases. V was clipped by 0 bases and J by 4 bases; unmatched bases: 6. The CDR3 has 16 residues. Germline lookup yields CDR1 SGHKS and CDR2 YYEKEE (reference sequence). CDR3 protein: CASSLVPGQFNEKLFF. CDR3 bases: TGTGCCAGCAGCTTGGTGCCGGGACAGTTTAATGAAAAACTGTTTTTT.

V is TRBV27 and J is TRBJ1-5, with 7 bases aligning to TRBD1. V trimming: 3 bases; J trimming: 5 bases; junction bases outside the gene matches: 10. Germline-derived CDR1 and CDR2 are MNHEY and SMNVEV (reference sequence). The CDR3 totals 16 residues. This chain's CDR3 is CASSFKGAGGHQPQHF. DNA for the CDR3: TGTGCCAGCAGTTTCAAAGGGGCAGGGGGTCATCAGCCCCAGCATTTT.

The chain couples TRBV6-1 to TRBJ1-4; a possible D gene is TRBD1 (5 bases). V dropped 6 bases and J dropped 12 bases, with 11 bases sitting between them. In germline, CDR1 is MNHNS, CDR2 SASEGT. The CDR3 loop spans 11 amino acids. DNA of the CDR3: TGTGCCAGCAGGGACAATGTGGAACTGTTTTTT. This encodes CASRDNVELFF.

This chain links TRBV5-6 with TRBJ2-1, with 8 bases lining up with TRBD1. The CDR3 is 15 amino acids. J was trimmed by 0 bases and V by 4 bases; bases with no gene match: 3. The germline V gene has CDR1 SGHDT and CDR2 YYEEEE. The CDR3 coding sequence is TGTGCCAGCAGCGCTGACAGGGGCTCCTACAATGAGCAGTTCTTC. Translation gives CASSADRGSYNEQFF.

The chain combines TRBV2 with TRBJ1-2, with D perhaps TRBD1 (5 bases). Trimming left V 1 base short and J 4 bases short, with 16 bases between. This CDR3 comprises 16 residues. The germline V gene has CDR1 SNHLY and CDR2 FYNNEI. CDR3 in amino acids: CASSEEGWGMVYGYTF. In DNA, the CDR3 is TGTGCCAGCAGTGAAGAGGGGTGGGGGATGGTCTATGGCTACACCTTC.

This chain joins TRBV5-1 and TRBJ1-1, with D maybe TRBD1 (6 bases). Germline-derived CDR1 and CDR2 are SGHRS and YFSETQ. This CDR3 region has 14 residues. Trimming left V 0 bases short and J 6 bases short, with 12 bases between. The CDR3 DNA follows: TGCGCCAGCAGCTTGGGCTGGACAGAGGCTGAAGCTTTCTTT. This sequence encodes CASSLGWTEAEAFF. Full variable domain (remainder filled in from reference TRBV5-1 and TRBJ1-1): KAGVTQTPRYLIKTRGQQVTLSCSPISGHRSVSWYQQTPGQGLQFLFEYFSETQRNKGNFPGRFSGRQFSNSRSEMNVSTLELGDSALYLCASSLGWTEAEAFFGQGTRLTVV.